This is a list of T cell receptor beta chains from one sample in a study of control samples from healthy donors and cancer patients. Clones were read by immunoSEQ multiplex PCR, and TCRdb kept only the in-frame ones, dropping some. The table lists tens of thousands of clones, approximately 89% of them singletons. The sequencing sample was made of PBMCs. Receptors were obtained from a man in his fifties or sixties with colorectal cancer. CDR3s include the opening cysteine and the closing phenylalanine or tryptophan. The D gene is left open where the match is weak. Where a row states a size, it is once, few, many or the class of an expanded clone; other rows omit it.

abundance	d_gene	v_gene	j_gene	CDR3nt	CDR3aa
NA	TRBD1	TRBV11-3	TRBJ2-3	TGTGCCAGCAGCATCGGGACAGGGGATACAGATACGCAGTATTTT	CASSIGTGDTDTQYF
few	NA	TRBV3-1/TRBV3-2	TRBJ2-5	TGTGCCAGCAGCCAACCTGGGACCGAGAGAGAGACCCAGTACTTC	CASSQPGTERETQYF
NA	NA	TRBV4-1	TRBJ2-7	TGCGCCAGCAGCCGGTTGGGGGGATCCTACGAGCAGTACTTC	CASSRLGGSYEQYF
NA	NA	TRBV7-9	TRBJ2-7	TGTGCCAGCAGTCCACTCTCGGGTGGGGGCGAGCAGTACTTC	CASSPLSGGGEQYF
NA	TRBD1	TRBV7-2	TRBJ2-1	TGTGCCAGCAGCCCCCGTCGGGACAGGGAGCAGTTCTTC	CASSPRRDREQFF
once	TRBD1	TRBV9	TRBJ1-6	TGTGCCAGCAGCGTTACAGGGGAGGCACCCCTCCACTTT	CASSVTGEAPLHF
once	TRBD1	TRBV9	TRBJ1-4	TGTGCCAGCAGCAAAGACAGGGCATCTACTAATGAAAAACTGTTTTTT	CASSKDRASTNEKLFF
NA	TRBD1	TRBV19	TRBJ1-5	TGTGCCAGTAGTATCCCCCCATACAGGGGGAGCAATCAGCCCCAGCATTTT	CASSIPPYRGSNQPQHF
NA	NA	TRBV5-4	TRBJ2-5	TGTGCCAGCGCTTACTTTGGGGGGGGCAAGGAGACCCAGTACTTC	CASAYFGGGKETQYF
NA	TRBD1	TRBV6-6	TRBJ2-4	TGTGCCAGCAGTTACTGGGGACAGGACAAAAACATTCAGTACTTC	CASSYWGQDKNIQYF
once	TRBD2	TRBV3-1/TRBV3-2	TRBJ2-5	TGTGCCAGCAGCAGCCTTAGGCGGGGGGTGTTGGAGACCCAGTACTTC	CASSSLRRGVLETQYF
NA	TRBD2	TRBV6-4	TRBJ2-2	TGTGCCAGCAGTGACTACGCCAGCGGGGGGGCCGGGGAGCTGTTTTTT	CASSDYASGGAGELFF
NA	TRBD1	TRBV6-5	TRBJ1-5	TGTGCCAGCACCGAATGGACAGGGAGCAATCAGCCCCAGCATTTT	CASTEWTGSNQPQHF
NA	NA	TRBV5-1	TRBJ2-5	TGCGCCAGCAGCTTGGGGGGGACACAAGAGACCCAGTACTTC	CASSLGGTQETQYF
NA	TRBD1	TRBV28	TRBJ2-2	TGTGCCAGCAGTTTGGGACAGCTTATGAACACCGGGGAGCTGTTTTTT	CASSLGQLMNTGELFF
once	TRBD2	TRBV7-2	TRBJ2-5	TGTGCCAGCAGCTTAAGGGGCGGGACTACACCAAGGGAGACCCAGTACTTC	CASSLRGGTTPRETQYF
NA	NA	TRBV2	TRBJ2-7	TGTGCCAGCAGTTACCAACATCTGCTCATTTCCTACGAGCAGTACTTC	CASSYQHLLISYEQYF
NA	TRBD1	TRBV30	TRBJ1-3	TGTGCCTGGAGACGCCGGGACAGGGGATTCATATCAAGTGGAAACACCATATATTTT	CAWRRRDRGFISSGNTIYF
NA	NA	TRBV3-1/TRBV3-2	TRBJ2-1	TGTGCCAGCAGCCAGGGGGCTACACCTTCCCATGAGCAGTTCTTC	CASSQGATPSHEQFF
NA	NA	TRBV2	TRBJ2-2	TGTGCCAGCAATTTCGGGCCGGAGCTGTTTTTT	CASNFGPELFF
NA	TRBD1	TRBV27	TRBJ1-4	TGTGCCAGCAGTTTATTCGGGACAGGGAATGAAAAACTGTTTTTT	CASSLFGTGNEKLFF
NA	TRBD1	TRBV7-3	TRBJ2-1	TGTGCCAGCAGCCCTTCAGGGGGCGTGTACAATGAGCAGTTCTTC	CASSPSGGVYNEQFF
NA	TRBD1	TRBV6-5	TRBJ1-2	TGTGCCAGCAGAGATTACAGGGGGCGAGGGTATGGCTACACCTTC	CASRDYRGRGYGYTF
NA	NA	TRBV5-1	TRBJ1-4	TGCGCCAGCAGCTTGCAGGGGTTGAATGAAAAACTGTTTTTT	CASSLQGLNEKLFF
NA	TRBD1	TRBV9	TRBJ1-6	TGTGCCAGCAGCTCAAACCAGGGGGCTAATTCACCCCTCCACTTT	CASSSNQGANSPLHF
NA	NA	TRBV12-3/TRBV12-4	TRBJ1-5	TGTGCCAGCAGTAGGACAGAAAATCAGCCCCAGCATTTT	CASSRTENQPQHF
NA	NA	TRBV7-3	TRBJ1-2	TGTGCCAGCAGCTTCACCCCTTTGGGTGGCTACACCTTC	CASSFTPLGGYTF
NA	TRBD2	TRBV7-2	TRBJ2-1	TGTGCCGGCAGCTTAGAATTGGCTAGCGGGGGCAATGAGCAGTTCTTC	CAGSLELASGGNEQFF
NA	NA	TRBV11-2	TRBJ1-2	TGTGCCAGCAGCTCTATAAGATCAGGGGCCTATGGCTACACCTTC	CASSSIRSGAYGYTF
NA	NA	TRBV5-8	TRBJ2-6	TGTGCCAGCAGCTTGGGCAGGGAAATCGCTGGGGCCAACGTCCTGACTTTC	CASSLGREIAGANVLTF
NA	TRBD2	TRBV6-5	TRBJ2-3	TGTGCCAGCCGGACTAGCGGGGGAGGCACAGATACGCAGTATTTT	CASRTSGGGTDTQYF
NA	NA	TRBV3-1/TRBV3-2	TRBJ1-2	TGTGCCAGCAGCCAAGTAGGAGTCCAGCCCATAAGCTATGGCTACACCTTC	CASSQVGVQPISYGYTF
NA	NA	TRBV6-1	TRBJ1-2	TGTGCCAGCAGTGGTACAGGGCACCTTGATAACTATGGCTACACCTTC	CASSGTGHLDNYGYTF
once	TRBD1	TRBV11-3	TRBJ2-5	TGTGCCAGCAGCCCCCGGACAGGAAGCCAAGAGACCCAGTACTTC	CASSPRTGSQETQYF
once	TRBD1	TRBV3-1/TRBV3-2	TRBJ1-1	TGTGCCAGCAGCCTTTCTGGACAGGGAACTGAAGCTTTCTTT	CASSLSGQGTEAFF
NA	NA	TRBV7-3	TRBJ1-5	TGTGCCAGCAGCTTAGACGGGGGGCGGAATCAGCCCCAGCATTTT	CASSLDGGRNQPQHF
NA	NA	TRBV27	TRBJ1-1	TGTGCCAGCAGTTTATCGCCAGGGATCACTGAAGCTTTCTTT	CASSLSPGITEAFF
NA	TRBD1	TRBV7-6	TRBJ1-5	TGTGCCAGCAGCTTGACAGGGGGGTCCATCAATCAGCCCCAGCATTTT	CASSLTGGSINQPQHF
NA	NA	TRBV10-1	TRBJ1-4	TGCGCCAGCAGTGAGTCTAGTGCGGGGGCGAACACAACTAATGAAAAACTGTTTTTT	CASSESSAGANTTNEKLFF
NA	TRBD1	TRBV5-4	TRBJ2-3	TGTGCCAGCAGCTCGGACAGGGTGGATACGCAGTATTTT	CASSSDRVDTQYF
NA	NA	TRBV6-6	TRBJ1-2	TGTGCCAGCACTAGGGGATCCAACTATGGCTACACCTTC	CASTRGSNYGYTF
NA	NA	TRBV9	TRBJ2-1	TGTGCCAGCAGCCCGAGGGGCTACAATGAGCAGTTCTTC	CASSPRGYNEQFF
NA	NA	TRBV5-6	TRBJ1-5	TGTGCCAGCAGCTTCCAGGGGAGGAATCAGCCCCAGCATTTT	CASSFQGRNQPQHF